This passage covers 3 T cell receptor beta chains from one sample sequenced in a study of CD8 T cells in ankylosing spondylitis. Study conclusions and caveats: Blood from ankylosing spondylitis patients appeared to carry a characteristic roughly eight-variant TCR beta motif.

Each CDR3 protein is one row after TCRdb ran MiXCR on the 5' RACE reads. The sample consists of under 550,000 distinct CDR3 sequences, roughly a quarter of them appearing once. Their antigens remain unidentified. The sample taken for sequencing was blood, either unsorted or a sorted T cell fraction (not recorded which). Source of these receptors: a male donor with ankylosing spondylitis.

This chain joins TRBV5-1 and TRBJ2-3; D possibly corresponds to TRBD1 (6 bases). Germline-derived CDR1 and CDR2 are SGHRS and YFSETQ. V lost 3 bases to trimming and J lost 4 bases, with 12 bases between them. This CDR3 region has 14 residues. CDR3 loop: CASSSGEFADTQYF. CDR3 bases: TGCGCCAGCAGCTCAGGGGAATTCGCAGATACGCAGTATTTT.

This clonotype was recorded a few times. The chain has TRBV12-3 or TRBV12-4 and TRBJ2-3; no clear D. Trimming cost V 4 bases and J 2 bases, with 10 bases left between them. The CDR3 consists of 14 residues. CDR3 sequence (DNA): TGTGCCAGCAGTTCAACCGTAACCACAGATACGCAGTATTTT. Protein product: CASSSTVTTDTQYF.

This clonotype showed up just a few times. V and J are TRBV24-1 and TRBJ2-7; the match to TRBD1 covers 8 bases. The CDR3 runs 13 residues. The ends lost 4 bases at V and 8 bases at J; junction bases unmatched: 6. Germline CDR1 is KGHDR and CDR2 is SFDVKD. The CDR3 reads CATSDPRTGQQYF. The DNA of the CDR3 is TGTGCCACCAGTGACCCCAGGACAGGGCAGCAGTACTTC.